Below are 18 T cell receptor beta chains sequenced from a single sample in a study of blood T cells in healthy people across ages. The use of a sample-barcoded 5' primer and a J-beta primer mix characterized a second PCR of roughly 6 to 11 cycles. TCRdb recomputed calls from the 5' RACE reads with MiXCR, one row per CDR3 protein. The profile covers about 720,000 distinct CDR3 sequences, with 25% appearing a single time and approximately 3.7% taken by the ten largest. The same sample was also used in a study of T cells of mothers and their children.

The specimen was blood. The receptors here all came from a boy aged 5-17 years in good health.

This clonotype was seen more than once but under ten times. CDR3: CASSLFEGAGETQYF. The DNA for the CDR3 is TGTGCCAGCAGCTTATTTGAAGGGGCTGGAGAGACCCAGTACTTC. The genes are TRBV7-9 and TRBJ2-5; TRBD1 might be the D (5 bases). The CDR3 length is 15 residues. CDR1 and CDR2 (germline): SEHNR, FQNEAQ (reference sequence). V gave up 2 bases and J gave up 4 bases, with 14 bases separating them.

The DNA of the CDR3 is TGCGCCAGCAGCCAAGCTGGGAGAGGGGTGGAGACCCAGTACTTC. It translates to CASSQAGRGVETQYF. The V gene is TRBV4-3, the J gene TRBJ2-5; D possibly matches TRBD1 or TRBD2 (5 bases each). V was trimmed by 1 base and J by 5 bases, leaving 14 bases between them. Germline V lookup: CDR1 LGHNA, CDR2 YSLEER. The CDR3 extends over 15 amino acids.

The chain carries TRBV24-1 and TRBJ2-3; D perhaps matches TRBD1 (7 bases). The V gene lost 4 bases and the J gene lost 0 bases, with 13 bases spanning the gap. Germline lookup yields CDR1 KGHDR and CDR2 SFDVKD. The CDR3 is made up of 16 amino acids. This CDR3 is CATSDMTGTSTDTQYF. CDR3 sequence (DNA): TGTGCCACCAGTGACATGACAGGGACTAGCACAGATACGCAGTATTTT.

CDR3 amino acids: CAWSDLGTGTTGELFF. The CDR3 DNA follows: TGTGCCTGGAGTGACCTGGGGACAGGCACAACCGGGGAGCTGTTTTTT. V gene TRBV30 combines with J gene TRBJ2-2, with TRBD1 identical over 8 bases. Germline lookup yields CDR1 GTSNPN and CDR2 SVGIG (reference sequence). V shed 1 base and J 5 bases; nucleotides not matched to a gene: 9. The CDR3 is 16 residues long.

This sequence joins TRBV7-2 and TRBJ2-1, with unresolved D. This CDR3 is 12 amino acids long. Germline CDR1 is SGHTA and CDR2 is FQGNSA. Deletions cut 1 base from V and 9 bases from J, with 7 bases between. CDR3: CASSLVAIEQFF. The CDR3 nucleotides read TGTGCCAGCAGCTTAGTGGCAATTGAGCAGTTCTTC.

Written as DNA, the CDR3 is TGTGCCAGCAGCGTAGGATACGGGACGGCCCAAGAGACCCAGTACTTC. As protein: CASSVGYGTAQETQYF. The J gene is TRBJ2-5, the V gene TRBV9; D possibly uses TRBD1 or TRBD2 (5 bases each). The CDR3 spans 16 residues. V lost 0 bases and J 1 base, leaving 13 bases between the germline ends. Germline values: CDR1 SGDLS, CDR2 YYNGEE. The full variable domain, with the rest looked up from reference TRBV9 and TRBJ2-5, is DSGVTQTPKHLITATGQRVTLRCSPRSGDLSVYWYQQSLDQGLQFLIQYYNGEERAKGNILERFSAQQFPDLHSELNLSSLELGDSALYFCASSVGYGTAQETQYFGPGTRLLVL.

This sequence joins TRBV28 and TRBJ2-3; no clear D gene. Germline V gives CDR1 MDHEN, CDR2 SYDVKM. The CDR3 extends over 16 amino acids. Between the trimmed V and J ends, which lost 1 base and 2 bases, there was a span of 13 bases. Written as DNA, the CDR3 is TGTGCCAGCAGTTTATTTCCGGCGCAGGCCACAGATACGCAGTATTTT. Protein sequence: CASSLFPAQATDTQYF.

This clonotype appeared a few times. This chain uses TRBV29-1 with TRBJ2-5; a weak D match, TRBD1 (6 bases). Germline values: CDR1 SQVTM, CDR2 ANQGSEA. The CDR3 contains 11 residues. V lost 8 bases and J 3 bases, leaving 10 bases between the germline ends. This chain's CDR3 is CSIRDKETQYF. For the CDR3, the DNA is TGCAGCATTCGGGACAAAGAGACCCAGTACTTC. Full variable domain (outside the CDR3, taken from reference TRBV29-1 and TRBJ2-5): SAVISQKPSRDICQRGTSLTIQCQVDSQVTMMFWYRQQPGQSLTLIATANQGSEATYESGFVIDKFPISRPNLTFSTLTVSNMSPEDSSIYLCSIRDKETQYFGPGTRLLVL.

V is TRBV6-4 and J is TRBJ1-2; 7 positions agree with TRBD1. CDR3 length: 18 residues. The germline gives CDR1 MRHNA, CDR2 SNTAGT. With V trimmed by 2 bases and J by 2 bases, 14 bases remained unmatched. The CDR3 bases are TGTGCCAGCAGTGACCCTGGACAGGAAAGGCGGAAGAACTATGGCTACACCTTC. This encodes CASSDPGQERRKNYGYTF.

A remark on this clonotype: One junction end disagrees with the germline gene, perhaps due to a read error. V and J are TRBV20-1 and TRBJ2-7; D gene ambiguous. CDR1 and CDR2 (germline): DFQATT, SNEGSKA (reference sequence). CDR3 length: 11 residues. CDR3 sequence: CSAEQFYQQYF. DNA for the CDR3: TGCAGTGCAGAGCAGTTCTACCAGCAGTACTTC.

This clonotype came up a few times. The chain combines TRBV12-3 or TRBV12-4 with TRBJ2-3; TRBD2 aligns across 7 bases. Germline trimming cut 6 bases from V and 0 bases from J; bases unmatched to any gene: 9. The CDR3 consists of 16 residues. The CDR3 is CASSPRGAGSTDTQYF. CDR3 sequence (DNA): TGTGCCAGCAGCCCCCGCGGAGCGGGGAGCACAGATACGCAGTATTTT.

This chain links TRBV4-1 with TRBJ1-1; D gene ambiguous. Germline V gene data show CDR1 as MGHRA and CDR2 as YSYEKL. Trimming shortened V by 0 bases and J by 4 bases, and 18 bases separated the two germline ends. The CDR3 contains 17 residues. This chain's CDR3 is CASSQDFVGGWATEAFF. CDR3 sequence (DNA): TGCGCCAGCAGCCAAGATTTTGTTGGAGGGTGGGCCACTGAAGCTTTCTTT.

The table lists this clonotype with a few counts. This chain uses TRBV6-5 with TRBJ1-5; D is ambiguous. The CDR3 length is 18 residues. Germline V gives CDR1 MNHEY, CDR2 SVGAGI. V dropped 0 bases and J dropped 0 bases, with 15 bases sitting between them. This chain's CDR3 is CASSYSLPGGDSNQPQHF. As DNA, the CDR3 is TGTGCCAGCAGTTACTCTCTCCCGGGCGGGGATAGCAATCAGCCCCAGCATTTT.

The chain has TRBV7-9 and TRBJ2-7; D is unclear. Trimming pared 5 bases from V and 5 bases from J, leaving 7 bases between. Germline V CDR1 and CDR2: SEHNR, FQNEAQ (reference sequence). This CDR3 is 11 amino acids long. The CDR3 coding sequence is TGTGCCAGCAGCGCCCTCGACGAGCAGTACTTC. Protein: CASSALDEQYF.

The rearrangement uses TRBV27 and TRBJ2-5; TRBD2 matches 8 bases. CDR3 length: 15 amino acids. Per germline, CDR1 MNHEY and CDR2 SMNVEV (reference sequence). V lost 6 bases, J lost 5 bases, and 11 bases stayed unmatched. This CDR3 is CASSEERGPGETQYF. CDR3 sequence (DNA): TGTGCCAGCAGCGAAGAGCGGGGGCCTGGGGAGACCCAGTACTTC.

There are a few counts of this clonotype. CDR3 nucleotide sequence: TGTGCCAGCAGCTTAGATCGGGTTAGCGGGAGGGCCTACGAGCAGTACTTC. This translates into CASSLDRVSGRAYEQYF. The chain uses TRBV11-2 and TRBJ2-7; 11 bases agree with TRBD2. CDR3 length equals 17 residues. Losses at the gene ends were 0 bases for V and 2 bases for J; bases not matched to a gene: 6. The germline V gene has CDR1 SGHAT and CDR2 FQNNGV.

The chain couples TRBV7-2 to TRBJ2-3; 9 bases match TRBD2. The CDR3 is 16 residues long. Trimming cost V 5 bases and J 0 bases; bases outside gene matches: 6. CDR1 is SGHTA, CDR2 FQGNSA, per germline. In DNA, the CDR3 is TGTGCCAGCAGCCCTGCTAGCGGGATTAGCACAGATACGCAGTATTTT. Its protein is CASSPASGISTDTQYF.

This chain joins TRBV5-1 and TRBJ2-1, with TRBD1 as a possible D gene (5 bases). The germline CDR1 and CDR2 sequences are SGHRS and YFSETQ. The CDR3 is 15 residues long. V was shortened by 4 bases and J by 3 bases, with 14 bases between the two germline ends. The chain's CDR3 is CASSPDSVNYNEQFF. CDR3 DNA: TGCGCCAGCAGCCCCGACAGCGTCAACTACAATGAGCAGTTCTTC.